This is a list of T cell receptor beta chains from one sample in a study of stem cell transplantation in POMP-related autoinflammatory disease. Method: immunoSEQ multiplex PCR; TCRdb's copy keeps in-frame clones and lacks some. The table lists about 68,000 clones, roughly 88% of them singletons. Here the sequenced sample was CD4+ T cells from PBMCs, taken after stem cell transplantation. The source is a human patient with POMP-related autoinflammation and immune dysregulation (PRAID). Some T cells here may be from the graft donor. The CDR3 runs from the conserved cysteine through the conserved F or W. Fields, in order: CDR3 DNA, CDR3 protein, clone size, V gene, J gene, D gene. A D gene is named only where the DNA matches it firmly. A row's size may be missing; if present it is once, few, many or a size class.

CDR3 DNA: TGCGCCAGCAGCCACCCGGCAGGGCCCCTGAACTATGGCTACACCTTC
CDR3 protein: CASSHPAGPLNYGYTF
clone size: NA
V gene: TRBV4-1
J gene: TRBJ1-2
D gene: NA

CDR3 DNA: TGTGCCAGCAGCCGGACTAATGAAAAACTGTTTTTT
CDR3 protein: CASSRTNEKLFF
clone size: few
V gene: TRBV5-5
J gene: TRBJ1-4
D gene: NA

CDR3 DNA: TGTGCCAGCAGCTCCAACCGGGCCGGGGGAGTGAGCAATCAGCCCCAGCATTTT
CDR3 protein: CASSSNRAGGVSNQPQHF
clone size: NA
V gene: TRBV7-8
J gene: TRBJ1-5
D gene: NA

CDR3 DNA: TGTGCCAGCTCACCCCGGACAGGAGACCAAGAGACCCAGTACTTC
CDR3 protein: CASSPRTGDQETQYF
clone size: NA
V gene: TRBV18
J gene: TRBJ2-5
D gene: TRBD1

CDR3 DNA: TGTGCCAGCAGTCTAGCCTTCGAGCAGTACTTC
CDR3 protein: CASSLAFEQYF
clone size: NA
V gene: TRBV28
J gene: TRBJ2-7
D gene: NA

CDR3 DNA: TGTGCCAGCAGCCCTCGGACCCGCGCCTACAATGAGCAGTTCTTC
CDR3 protein: CASSPRTRAYNEQFF
clone size: NA
V gene: TRBV7-9
J gene: TRBJ2-1
D gene: NA

CDR3 DNA: TGCGCCAGCAGCCAAGGGAGTTTCAGTCGGAAAGAGACCCAGTACTTC
CDR3 protein: CASSQGSFSRKETQYF
clone size: NA
V gene: TRBV4-1
J gene: TRBJ2-5
D gene: NA

CDR3 DNA: TGTGCCAGTAGTATTGTGACAGGAGATAATTCACCCCTCCACTTT
CDR3 protein: CASSIVTGDNSPLHF
clone size: NA
V gene: TRBV19
J gene: TRBJ1-6
D gene: NA

CDR3 DNA: TGTGCCAGCAGTTTGAAGTTGGGGTGGGATTCACCCCTCCACTTT
CDR3 protein: CASSLKLGWDSPLHF
clone size: NA
V gene: TRBV6-6
J gene: TRBJ1-6
D gene: NA

CDR3 DNA: TGTGCCAGCAGTCGACAGGGAGTGAACACTGAAGCTTTCTTT
CDR3 protein: CASSRQGVNTEAFF
clone size: NA
V gene: TRBV28
J gene: TRBJ1-1
D gene: TRBD1

CDR3 DNA: TGCGCCAGCAGCTTGGACAGCCCGAGCACCGGGGAGCTGTTTTTT
CDR3 protein: CASSLDSPSTGELFF
clone size: NA
V gene: TRBV5-1
J gene: TRBJ2-2
D gene: NA

CDR3 DNA: TGTGCCAGCGCCCTCGGGGGGGCCGTGTGGGGCTACACCTTC
CDR3 protein: CASALGGAVWGYTF
clone size: NA
V gene: TRBV28
J gene: TRBJ1-2
D gene: NA

CDR3 DNA: TGTGCCAGCTCACCTGTAAGCGGGAGCGCCAAAAACATTCAGTACTTC
CDR3 protein: CASSPVSGSAKNIQYF
clone size: NA
V gene: TRBV18
J gene: TRBJ2-4
D gene: TRBD2

CDR3 DNA: TGTGCCAGCATTTGGGGCCCCCTGACTAGCGGGAGGCCCCACTACGAGCAGTACTTC
CDR3 protein: CASIWGPLTSGRPHYEQYF
clone size: NA
V gene: TRBV5-5
J gene: TRBJ2-7
D gene: TRBD2

CDR3 DNA: TGTGCCAGGCCTTTGAAGAGGGGCCAGCCCCAGCATTTT
CDR3 protein: CARPLKRGQPQHF
clone size: NA
V gene: TRBV25-1
J gene: TRBJ1-5
D gene: NA

CDR3 DNA: TGTGCCACCAGCAGAGATATGGGCTCGTACAATGAGCAGTTCTTC
CDR3 protein: CATSRDMGSYNEQFF
clone size: NA
V gene: TRBV15
J gene: TRBJ2-1
D gene: NA

CDR3 DNA: TGCGCCAGCAGCTTGGAAGGGACCGAAAAACTGTTTTTT
CDR3 protein: CASSLEGTEKLFF
clone size: NA
V gene: TRBV5-1
J gene: TRBJ1-4
D gene: NA

CDR3 DNA: TGTGCCAGTAGTATTGGGGGACAGGGGTATTGGCCCCAGCATTTT
CDR3 protein: CASSIGGQGYWPQHF
clone size: NA
V gene: TRBV19
J gene: TRBJ1-5
D gene: TRBD1

CDR3 DNA: TGCAGCGCGGGGGGCATACACACAGATACGCAGTATTTT
CDR3 protein: CSAGGIHTDTQYF
clone size: once
V gene: TRBV29-1
J gene: TRBJ2-3
D gene: NA

CDR3 DNA: TGCGCCAGCAGCTTGGAACACCCCGGTCCCAAGCCCTCTAGCAATCAGCCCCAGCATTTT
CDR3 protein: CASSLEHPGPKPSSNQPQHF
clone size: NA
V gene: TRBV5-1
J gene: TRBJ1-5
D gene: NA

CDR3 DNA: TGTGCCAGCAGTTACTCGAAGGGGAATCAGCCCCAGCATTTT
CDR3 protein: CASSYSKGNQPQHF
clone size: NA
V gene: TRBV6-5
J gene: TRBJ1-5
D gene: NA

CDR3 DNA: TGTGCCAGCAGTTTACTAACGATCACAGCGACGAGCTCCTACAATGAGCAGTTCTTC
CDR3 protein: CASSLLTITATSSYNEQFF
clone size: NA
V gene: TRBV28
J gene: TRBJ2-1
D gene: NA

CDR3 DNA: TGTGCCAGCAGTGGTTACCAAATCGGGTCAGATACGCAGTATTTT
CDR3 protein: CASSGYQIGSDTQYF
clone size: NA
V gene: TRBV9
J gene: TRBJ2-3
D gene: NA

CDR3 DNA: TGTGCCAGTCGGACAGGGGGAGAGGTAGCTTTCTTT
CDR3 protein: CASRTGGEVAFF
clone size: NA
V gene: TRBV6-5
J gene: TRBJ1-1
D gene: TRBD1

CDR3 DNA: TGTGCCATCAGTGGGACTGGGAACACCGGGGAGCTGTTTTTT
CDR3 protein: CAISGTGNTGELFF
clone size: NA
V gene: TRBV10-3
J gene: TRBJ2-2
D gene: NA

CDR3 DNA: TGTGCCAGCAGCCCCCGCTGGAGTTACGAGCAGTACTTC
CDR3 protein: CASSPRWSYEQYF
clone size: NA
V gene: TRBV13
J gene: TRBJ2-7
D gene: NA

CDR3 DNA: TGCAGCGTTGAACGCGGGCGGGGCGTGGGCGCTGAAGCTTTCTTT
CDR3 protein: CSVERGRGVGAEAFF
clone size: NA
V gene: TRBV29-1
J gene: TRBJ1-1
D gene: NA

CDR3 DNA: TGTGCCAGCAGTACAGGGGGCCCGAACACCGGGGAGCTGTTTTTT
CDR3 protein: CASSTGGPNTGELFF
clone size: NA
V gene: TRBV2
J gene: TRBJ2-2
D gene: TRBD1

CDR3 DNA: TGTGCCTGGAGTGTTCGGGGGGGGCGGCTCACTGAAGCTTTCTTT
CDR3 protein: CAWSVRGGRLTEAFF
clone size: once
V gene: TRBV30
J gene: TRBJ1-1
D gene: NA

CDR3 DNA: TGCGCCAGCAGTGAGTCGAGGCAGGGCAATGAGCAGTTCTTC
CDR3 protein: CASSESRQGNEQFF
clone size: NA
V gene: TRBV10-1
J gene: TRBJ2-1
D gene: NA

CDR3 DNA: TGTGCCAGCAGTACATCAGGGAACAATCAGCCCCAGCATTTT
CDR3 protein: CASSTSGNNQPQHF
clone size: NA
V gene: TRBV6-5
J gene: TRBJ1-5
D gene: NA

CDR3 DNA: TGTGCCAGCAGCTTAAGGGGCCCGGGGGACACCGGGGAGCTGTTTTTT
CDR3 protein: CASSLRGPGDTGELFF
clone size: NA
V gene: TRBV7-8
J gene: TRBJ2-2
D gene: NA

CDR3 DNA: TGTGCCAGCAGCTTAGGGGCGGGAGTAAGCAATGAGCAGTTCTTC
CDR3 protein: CASSLGAGVSNEQFF
clone size: NA
V gene: TRBV7-3
J gene: TRBJ2-1
D gene: TRBD2

CDR3 DNA: TGCGCCAGCAGCTTGTCCACTAGCACAGATACGCAGTATTTT
CDR3 protein: CASSLSTSTDTQYF
clone size: NA
V gene: TRBV5-1
J gene: TRBJ2-3
D gene: NA

CDR3 DNA: TGTGCCACCAGCAGCCTTGGGGAGGGGAACACCGGGGAGCTGTTTTTT
CDR3 protein: CATSSLGEGNTGELFF
clone size: once
V gene: TRBV15
J gene: TRBJ2-2
D gene: TRBD2

CDR3 DNA: TGTGCCAGCAGCCCCCGCTCCTACGAGCAGTACTTC
CDR3 protein: CASSPRSYEQYF
clone size: NA
V gene: TRBV7-9
J gene: TRBJ2-7
D gene: NA

CDR3 DNA: TGCAGCGCCGTGACAGGGCGGACAGATACGCAGTATTTT
CDR3 protein: CSAVTGRTDTQYF
clone size: NA
V gene: TRBV29-1
J gene: TRBJ2-3
D gene: TRBD1

CDR3 DNA: TGCAGTGCTACTTATCGGTCCGTGTACACCTTC
CDR3 protein: CSATYRSVYTF
clone size: few
V gene: TRBV20-1
J gene: TRBJ1-2
D gene: NA

CDR3 DNA: TGTGCCAGCAGTTCCCCCTCTAGTACAGTCTACGAGCAGTACTTC
CDR3 protein: CASSSPSSTVYEQYF
clone size: NA
V gene: TRBV28
J gene: TRBJ2-7
D gene: NA

CDR3 DNA: TGTGCCAGCAGCCAAGATATGATGCGGGAGGGCCGGCAGTTCTTC
CDR3 protein: CASSQDMMREGRQFF
clone size: NA
V gene: TRBV4-2
J gene: TRBJ2-1
D gene: TRBD2

CDR3 DNA: TGTGCCAGCAGTTTTTCCGGGAGGATCGGTGGCTACACCTTC
CDR3 protein: CASSFSGRIGGYTF
clone size: NA
V gene: TRBV6-5
J gene: TRBJ1-2
D gene: NA

CDR3 DNA: TGTGCCAGCAGTTTTAGGATAAGCACAGATACGCAGTATTTT
CDR3 protein: CASSFRISTDTQYF
clone size: NA
V gene: TRBV27
J gene: TRBJ2-3
D gene: NA